The clone carrying this T cell receptor beta chain was counted many times. This CDR3 spans 14 amino acids. CDR1 DFQATT and CDR2 SNEGSKA come from the germline V gene (reference sequence). Trimming took 5 bases from V and 0 from J, leaving 12 bases between them. The bulk TCR libraries were made with methods described before and with listed TCR primers. Each CDR3 protein gets one entry after TCRdb re-called the PCR reads with MiXCR. The repertoire includes over 70,000 distinct CDR3 sequences, around a quarter of them detected once, and approximately 0.8% sits in the top ten. This specimen belongs to a study of molecular identifiers for immune sequencing clone quantification.

V and J are TRBV20-1 and TRBJ2-3; D gene uncertain. Sample: naive CD8+ T cells from blood, with Jurkat cell RNA spiked in. Subset defined: FACS-sorted CD8+CD4-CCR7+CD45RA+ naive T cells. This TCR was sampled from a human donor in good health. Some libraries in this study had Jurkat cell RNA spiked in. The DNA for the CDR3 is TGCAGTGCTCTGAGACCCCTGAGCACAGATACGCAGTATTTT. Protein: CSALRPLSTDTQYF.